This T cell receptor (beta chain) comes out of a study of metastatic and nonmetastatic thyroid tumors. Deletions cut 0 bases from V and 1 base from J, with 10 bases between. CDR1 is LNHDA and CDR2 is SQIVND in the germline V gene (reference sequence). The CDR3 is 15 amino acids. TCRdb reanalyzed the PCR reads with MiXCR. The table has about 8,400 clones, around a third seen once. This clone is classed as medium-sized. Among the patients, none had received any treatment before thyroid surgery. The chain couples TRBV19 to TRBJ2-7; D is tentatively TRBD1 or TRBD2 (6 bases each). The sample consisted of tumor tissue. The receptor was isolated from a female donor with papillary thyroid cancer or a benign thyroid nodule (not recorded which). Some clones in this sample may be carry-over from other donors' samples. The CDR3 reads CASSIEGGLSYEQYF. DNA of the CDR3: TGTGCCAGTAGTATAGAGGGGGGCCTGTCCTACGAGCAGTACTTC.